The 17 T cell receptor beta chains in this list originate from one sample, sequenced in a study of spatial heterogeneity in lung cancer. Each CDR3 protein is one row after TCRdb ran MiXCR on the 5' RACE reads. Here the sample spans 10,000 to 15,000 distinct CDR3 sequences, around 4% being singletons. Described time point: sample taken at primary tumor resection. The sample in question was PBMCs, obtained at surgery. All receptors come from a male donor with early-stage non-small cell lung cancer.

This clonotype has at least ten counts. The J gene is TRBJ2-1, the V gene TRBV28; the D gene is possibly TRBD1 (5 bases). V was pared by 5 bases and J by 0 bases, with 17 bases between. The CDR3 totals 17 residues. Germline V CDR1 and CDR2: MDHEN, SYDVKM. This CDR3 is CASSASYSDTSYNEQFF. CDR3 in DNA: TGTGCCAGCAGTGCCTCCTATTCGGACACCTCCTACAATGAGCAGTTCTTC.

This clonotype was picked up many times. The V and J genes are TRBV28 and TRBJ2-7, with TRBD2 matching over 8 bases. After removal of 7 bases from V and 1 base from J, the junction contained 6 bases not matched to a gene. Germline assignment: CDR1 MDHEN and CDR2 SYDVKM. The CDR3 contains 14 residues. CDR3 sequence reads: CASTFSGTSYEQYF. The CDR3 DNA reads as TGTGCCAGCACATTTAGCGGGACGTCCTACGAGCAGTACTTC. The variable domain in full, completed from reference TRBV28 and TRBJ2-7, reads DVKVTQSSRYLVKRTGEKVFLECVQDMDHENMFWYRQDPGLGLRLIYFSYDVKMKEKGDIPEGYSVSREKKERFSLILESASTNQTSMYLCASTFSGTSYEQYFGPGTRLTVT.

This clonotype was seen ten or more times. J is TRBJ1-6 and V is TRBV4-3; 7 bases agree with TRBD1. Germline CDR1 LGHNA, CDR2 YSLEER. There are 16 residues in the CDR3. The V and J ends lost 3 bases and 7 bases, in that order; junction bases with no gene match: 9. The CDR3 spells CASSQGRDRVNSPLHF. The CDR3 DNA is TGCGCCAGCAGCCAGGGTCGAGACAGGGTCAATTCACCCCTCCACTTT.

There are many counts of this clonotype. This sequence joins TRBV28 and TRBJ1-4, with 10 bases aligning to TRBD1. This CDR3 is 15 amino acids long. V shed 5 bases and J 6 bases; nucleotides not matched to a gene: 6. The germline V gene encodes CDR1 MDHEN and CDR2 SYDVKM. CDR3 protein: CASSPPGQGYEKLFF. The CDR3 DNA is TGTGCCAGCAGTCCCCCGGGACAGGGGTATGAAAAACTGTTTTTT.

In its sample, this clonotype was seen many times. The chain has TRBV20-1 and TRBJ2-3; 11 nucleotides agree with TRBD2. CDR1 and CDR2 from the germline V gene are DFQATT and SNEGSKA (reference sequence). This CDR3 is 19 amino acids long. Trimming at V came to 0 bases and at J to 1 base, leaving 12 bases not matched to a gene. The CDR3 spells CSARDVLAGVMLGTDTQYF. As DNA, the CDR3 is TGCAGTGCTAGAGATGTACTAGCGGGAGTGATGTTAGGCACAGATACGCAGTATTTT.

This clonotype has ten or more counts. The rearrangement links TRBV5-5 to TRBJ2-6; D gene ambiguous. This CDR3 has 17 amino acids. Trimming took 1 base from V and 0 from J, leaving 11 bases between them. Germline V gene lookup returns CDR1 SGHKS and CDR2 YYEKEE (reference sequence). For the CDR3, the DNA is TGTGCCAGCAGCTTGTGGCATCTCGCCTCTGGGGCCAACGTCCTGACTTTC. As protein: CASSLWHLASGANVLTF.

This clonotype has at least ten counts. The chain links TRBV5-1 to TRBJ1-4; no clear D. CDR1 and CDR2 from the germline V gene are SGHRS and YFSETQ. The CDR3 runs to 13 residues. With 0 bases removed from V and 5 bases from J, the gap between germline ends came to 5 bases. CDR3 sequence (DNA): TGCGCCAGCAGCTTGGTGGCGAATGAAAAACTGTTTTTT. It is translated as CASSLVANEKLFF.

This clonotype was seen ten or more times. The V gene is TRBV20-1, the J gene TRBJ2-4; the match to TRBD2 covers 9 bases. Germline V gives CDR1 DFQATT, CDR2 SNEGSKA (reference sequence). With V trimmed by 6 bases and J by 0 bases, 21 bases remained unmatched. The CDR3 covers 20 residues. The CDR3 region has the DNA TGCAGTGCGAGACGTCCCAGGGGGAATGAACTAGCGGGAGCCAAAAACATTCAGTACTTC. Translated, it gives CSARRPRGNELAGAKNIQYF.

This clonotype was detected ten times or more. CDR3 protein: CSAIELAGSGDTQYF. CDR3 DNA: TGCAGTGCTATAGAGCTAGCGGGAAGTGGAGATACGCAGTATTTT. The rearrangement links TRBV20-1 to TRBJ2-3; 9 positions agree with TRBD2. Germline V gives CDR1 DFQATT, CDR2 SNEGSKA (reference sequence). J lost 5 bases, V lost 4 bases, and 10 bases had no gene match. This CDR3 is built from 15 residues.

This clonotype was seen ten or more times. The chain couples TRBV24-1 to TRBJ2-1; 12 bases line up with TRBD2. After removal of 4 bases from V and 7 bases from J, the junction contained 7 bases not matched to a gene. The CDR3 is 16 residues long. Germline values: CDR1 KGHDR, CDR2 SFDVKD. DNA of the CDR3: TGTGCCACCAGTGACCTGACTAGCGGGAGAGGTAATGAGCAGTTCTTC. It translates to CATSDLTSGRGNEQFF.

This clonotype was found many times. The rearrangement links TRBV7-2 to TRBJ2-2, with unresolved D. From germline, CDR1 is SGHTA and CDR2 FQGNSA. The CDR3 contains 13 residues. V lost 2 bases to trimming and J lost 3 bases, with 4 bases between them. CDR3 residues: CASSLFDTGELFF. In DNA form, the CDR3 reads TGTGCCAGCAGCTTATTTGACACCGGGGAGCTGTTTTTT.

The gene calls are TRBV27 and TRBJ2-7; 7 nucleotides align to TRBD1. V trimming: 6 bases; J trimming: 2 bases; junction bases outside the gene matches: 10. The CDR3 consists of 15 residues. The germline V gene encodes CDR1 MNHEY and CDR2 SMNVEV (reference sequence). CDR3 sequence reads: CASRITGVRAYEQYF. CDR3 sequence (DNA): TGTGCCAGCAGAATAACAGGGGTTCGAGCCTACGAGCAGTACTTC.

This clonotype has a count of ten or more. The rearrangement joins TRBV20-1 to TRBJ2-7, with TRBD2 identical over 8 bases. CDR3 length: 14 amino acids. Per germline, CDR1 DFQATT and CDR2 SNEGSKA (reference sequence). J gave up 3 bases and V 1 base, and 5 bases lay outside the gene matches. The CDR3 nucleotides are TGCAGTGCTAGAGGGCGGGAGGTGGTCTACGAGCAGTACTTC. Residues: CSARGREVVYEQYF.

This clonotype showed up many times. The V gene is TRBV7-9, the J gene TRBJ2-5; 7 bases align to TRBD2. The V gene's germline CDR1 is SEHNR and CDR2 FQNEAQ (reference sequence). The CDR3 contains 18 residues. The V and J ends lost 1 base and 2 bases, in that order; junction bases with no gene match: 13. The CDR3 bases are TGTGCCAGCAGCTTAGTATTGGGTATGGGACTACGTCAAGAGACCCAGTACTTC. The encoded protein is CASSLVLGMGLRQETQYF.

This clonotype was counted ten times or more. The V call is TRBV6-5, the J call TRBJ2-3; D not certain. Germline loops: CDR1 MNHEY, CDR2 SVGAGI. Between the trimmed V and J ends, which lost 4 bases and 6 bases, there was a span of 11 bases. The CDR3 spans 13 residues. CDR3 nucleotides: TGTGCCAGCAGTTCCGTCCAGGTGGATACGCAGTATTTT. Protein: CASSSVQVDTQYF.

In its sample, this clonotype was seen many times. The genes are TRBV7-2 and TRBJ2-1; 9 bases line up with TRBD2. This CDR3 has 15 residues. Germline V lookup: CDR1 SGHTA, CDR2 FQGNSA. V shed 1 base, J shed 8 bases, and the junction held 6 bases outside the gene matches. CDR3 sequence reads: CASSLVSSGNYEQFF. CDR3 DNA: TGTGCCAGCAGCTTAGTGTCTAGCGGGAACTATGAGCAGTTCTTC.

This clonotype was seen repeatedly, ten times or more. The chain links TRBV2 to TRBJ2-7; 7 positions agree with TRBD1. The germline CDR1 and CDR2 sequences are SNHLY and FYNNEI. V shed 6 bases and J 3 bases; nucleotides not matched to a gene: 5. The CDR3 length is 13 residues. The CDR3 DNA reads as TGTGCCAGCAGCCGGGACAGCATCTACGAGCAGTACTTC. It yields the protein CASSRDSIYEQYF.